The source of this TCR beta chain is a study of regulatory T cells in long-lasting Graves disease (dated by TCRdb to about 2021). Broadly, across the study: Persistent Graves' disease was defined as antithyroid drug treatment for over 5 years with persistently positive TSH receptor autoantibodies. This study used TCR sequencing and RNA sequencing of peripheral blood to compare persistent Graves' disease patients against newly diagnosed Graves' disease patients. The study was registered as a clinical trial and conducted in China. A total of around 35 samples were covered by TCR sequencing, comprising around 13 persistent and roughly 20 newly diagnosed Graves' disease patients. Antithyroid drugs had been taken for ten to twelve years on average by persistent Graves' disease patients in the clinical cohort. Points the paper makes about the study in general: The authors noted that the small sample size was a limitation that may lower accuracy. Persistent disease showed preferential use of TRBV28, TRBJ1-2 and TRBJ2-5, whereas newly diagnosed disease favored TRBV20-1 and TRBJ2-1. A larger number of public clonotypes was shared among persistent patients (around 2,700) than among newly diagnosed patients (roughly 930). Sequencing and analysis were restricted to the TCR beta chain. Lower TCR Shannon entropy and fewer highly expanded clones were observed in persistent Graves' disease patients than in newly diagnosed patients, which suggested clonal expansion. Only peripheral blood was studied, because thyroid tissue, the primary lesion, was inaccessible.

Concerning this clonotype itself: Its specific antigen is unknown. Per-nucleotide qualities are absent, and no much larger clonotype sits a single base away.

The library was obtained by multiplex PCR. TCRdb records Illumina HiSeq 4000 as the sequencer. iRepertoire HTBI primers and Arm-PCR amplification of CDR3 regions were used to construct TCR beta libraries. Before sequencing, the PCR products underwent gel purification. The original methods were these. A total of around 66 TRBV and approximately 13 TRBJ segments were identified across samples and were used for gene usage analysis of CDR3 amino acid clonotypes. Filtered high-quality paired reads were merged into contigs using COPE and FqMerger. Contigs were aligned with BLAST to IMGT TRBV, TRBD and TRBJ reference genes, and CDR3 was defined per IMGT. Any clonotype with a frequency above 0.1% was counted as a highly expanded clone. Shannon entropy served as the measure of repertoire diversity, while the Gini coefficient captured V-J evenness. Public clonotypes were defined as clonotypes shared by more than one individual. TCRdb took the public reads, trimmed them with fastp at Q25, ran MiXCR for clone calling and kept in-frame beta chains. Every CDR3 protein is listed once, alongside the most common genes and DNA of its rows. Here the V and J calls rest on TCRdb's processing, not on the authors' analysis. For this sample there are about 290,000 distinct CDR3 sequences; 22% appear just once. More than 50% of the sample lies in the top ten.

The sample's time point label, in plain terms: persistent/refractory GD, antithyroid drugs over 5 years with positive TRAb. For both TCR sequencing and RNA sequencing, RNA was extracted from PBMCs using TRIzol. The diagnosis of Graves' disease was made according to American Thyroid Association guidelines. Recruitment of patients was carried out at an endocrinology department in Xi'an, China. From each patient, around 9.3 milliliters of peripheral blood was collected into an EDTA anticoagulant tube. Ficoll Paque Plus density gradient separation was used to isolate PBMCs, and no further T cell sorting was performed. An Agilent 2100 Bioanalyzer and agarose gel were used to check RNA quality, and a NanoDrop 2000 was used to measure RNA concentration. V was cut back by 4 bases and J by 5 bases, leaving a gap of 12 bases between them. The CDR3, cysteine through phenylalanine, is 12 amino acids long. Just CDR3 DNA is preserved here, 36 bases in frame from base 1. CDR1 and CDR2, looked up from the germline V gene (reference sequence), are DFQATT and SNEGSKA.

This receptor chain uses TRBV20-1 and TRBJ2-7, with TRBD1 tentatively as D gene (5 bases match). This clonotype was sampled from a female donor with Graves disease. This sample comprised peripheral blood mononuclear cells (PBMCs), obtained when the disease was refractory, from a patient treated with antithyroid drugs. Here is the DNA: TGCAGTGCTACATCCAGGGTCAACGAGCAGTACTTC. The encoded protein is CSATSRVNEQYF.